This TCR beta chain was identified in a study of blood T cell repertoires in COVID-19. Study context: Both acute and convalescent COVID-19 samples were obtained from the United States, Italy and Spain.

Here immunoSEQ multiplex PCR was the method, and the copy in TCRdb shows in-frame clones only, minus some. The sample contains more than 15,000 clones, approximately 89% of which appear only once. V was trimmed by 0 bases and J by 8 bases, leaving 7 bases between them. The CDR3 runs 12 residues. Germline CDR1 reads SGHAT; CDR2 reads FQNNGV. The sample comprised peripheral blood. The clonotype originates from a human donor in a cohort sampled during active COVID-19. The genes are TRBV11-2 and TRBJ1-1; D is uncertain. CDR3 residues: CASSLDVQEAFF. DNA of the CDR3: TGTGCCAGCAGCTTAGATGTTCAGGAAGCTTTCTTT.